In its sample, the clone carrying this T cell receptor (beta chain) was seen many times. This sample is part of a study of response to subunit inactivated influenza vaccine. The CDR3 contains 17 residues. Trimming removed 6 bases from V and 2 bases from J; junction bases left unmatched: 12. TCRdb analysed the RT-PCR reads with MiXCR anew, one entry per CDR3 protein. The table includes hundreds of thousands of distinct CDR3 sequences, over 9% detected once. The same sample was also used in a study of T cells expressing NK-cell markers. This second report adds: Making the TCR beta cDNA relied on 5'RACE template switching with UMIs. In sorted CD3+CD56+NKG2C+, CD3+CD56+NKG2C- and CD3+CD56-NKG2C+ T cells, TCR beta repertoires were obtained. HCMV seropositivity marked most of the eight sequenced donors; one was seronegative. The authors restricted sorting to alpha-beta TCR T cells with an anti-gamma-delta TCR antibody in several experiments. The CD3+CD56-NKG2C+ fraction was also led by these clonotypes in a handful of donors.

This TCR came from a man over 45 who received an inactivated influenza vaccine. The rearrangement links TRBV12-3 or TRBV12-4 to TRBJ1-5, with TRBD1 identical over 8 bases. This specimen consisted of PBMCs from blood, obtained on the day of vaccination. The CDR3 loop is CASSYGQGLRGNQPQHF. The CDR3 DNA reads TGTGCCAGCAGCTATGGACAGGGTTTGAGAGGCAATCAGCCCCAGCATTTT.